Following are 12 T cell receptor beta chains from one sample sequenced in a study of cytomegalovirus exposure and HLA in healthy donors (dated by TCRdb to the late 2010s). The receptor library was made with the immunoSEQ multiplex PCR assay. For the multiplex PCR, a mixture combining 60 forward primers for TCR Vbeta segments and 13 reverse primers for TCR Jbeta segments was used. Not all clones reach the TCRdb copy of this immuneACCESS table, which keeps in-frame sequences only. Checked studies attribute under half of the gap to unresolved V genes and leave the rest unexplained. This sample is represented by 50,000 to 65,000 clones; about four fifths of them were singletons. The top ten constitute approximately 2.8% of the sample. Sequences were obtained from PBMCs. The receptors originated from a woman between 18 and 29 years old in good health and CMV-seronegative.

The V and J genes are TRBV28 and TRBJ2-3; D is perhaps TRBD2 (6 bases). The CDR3 loop spans 13 amino acids. Per germline, CDR1 MDHEN and CDR2 SYDVKM. Between the trimmed V and J ends, which lost 11 bases and 10 bases, there was a span of 22 bases. The CDR3 DNA is TGTGCCGCCGAGGGTCCTGTGGGACTTGCGCAGTATTTT. Its translation: CAAEGPVGLAQYF.

The CDR3 protein is CASSLFPSGNYEQYF. CDR3 nucleotides: TGTGCCAGCAGCTTATTCCCTAGCGGGAACTACGAGCAGTACTTC. V usage is TRBV7-8 and J usage is TRBJ2-7, with 9 bases that match TRBD2. Per germline, CDR1 SGHVS and CDR2 FQNEAQ. This CDR3 has 15 residues. The V gene end was trimmed by 2 bases and the J gene end by 3 bases; junction bases not matched to a gene: 5. Full variable domain (missing parts from reference TRBV7-8 and TRBJ2-7): GAGVSQSPRYKVAKRGQDVALRCDPISGHVSLFWYQQALGQGPEFLTYFQNEAQLDKSGLPSDRFFAERPEGSVSTLKIQRTQQEDSAVYLCASSLFPSGNYEQYFGPGTRLTVT.

Worth noting for this clone: The junction departs from germline at one end; a sequencing error may be responsible. The chain uses TRBV5-1 and TRBJ2-6, with D possibly TRBD1 on 6 matching bases. The germline V gene has CDR1 SGHRS and CDR2 YFSETQ. The CDR3 extends over 15 amino acids. This CDR3 is CASSIQGPGANGLTF. DNA of the CDR3: TGCGCCAGCAGCATACAGGGACCCGGGGCCAACGGCCTGACTTTC.

The rearrangement links TRBV4-1 to TRBJ2-2, with 15 bases aligning to TRBD2. V lost 6 bases to trimming and J lost 4 bases; unmatched junction nucleotides: 6. This CDR3 has 17 amino acids. CDR1 and CDR2 from the germline V gene are MGHRA and YSYEKL. The CDR3 spells CASRTGLAGGLTGELFF. Here the CDR3 DNA reads TGCGCCAGCAGGACGGGACTAGCGGGAGGCCTCACCGGGGAGCTGTTTTTT.

V and J are TRBV11-2 and TRBJ2-3; D not certain. Germline CDR1 and CDR2: SGHAT and FQNNGV. Between the trimmed V and J ends, which lost 2 bases and 0 bases, there was a span of 6 bases. This CDR3 spans 14 amino acids. The CDR3 sequence: CASSLYGSTDTQYF. The CDR3 nucleotides read TGTGCCAGCAGCTTATACGGGAGCACAGATACGCAGTATTTT. The full variable domain, rest sourced from reference TRBV11-2 and TRBJ2-3, is EAGVAQSPRYKIIEKRQSVAFWCNPISGHATLYWYQQILGQGPKLLIQFQNNGVVDDSQLPKDRFSAERLKGVDSTLKIQPAKLEDSAVYLCASSLYGSTDTQYFGPGTRLTVL.

The rearrangement joins TRBV5-5 to TRBJ1-4; D ambiguous. The CDR3 is 16 residues long. The germline CDR1 and CDR2 sequences are SGHKS and YYEKEE (reference sequence). V lost 3 bases and J lost 3, with 15 bases in between. Here the CDR3 DNA reads TGTGCCAGCAGCTCCGAGACCCGGGGAGCTAATGAAAAACTGTTTTTT. This gives the protein CASSSETRGANEKLFF.

The chain employs TRBV5-8 and TRBJ2-7; D is unclear. Germline CDR1 and CDR2: SGHTS and YDEGEE. This CDR3 contains 12 residues. With 2 bases removed from V and 4 bases from J, the gap between germline ends came to 7 bases. CDR3 coding DNA: TGTGCCAGCAGCTTCGAGCGATACGAGCAGTACTTC. Protein product: CASSFERYEQYF.

This chain links TRBV29-1 with TRBJ1-3; tentatively, D is TRBD1 (5 bases). The CDR3 consists of 13 residues. The V gene's germline CDR1 is SQVTM and CDR2 ANQGSEA. CDR3 amino acids: CTAVGQAGNTIYF. CDR3 bases: TGCACCGCCGTCGGACAAGCTGGAAACACCATATATTTT.

This chain links TRBV5-1 with TRBJ2-3; 8 nucleotides match TRBD2. CDR3 size: 16 residues. Germline V gene lookup returns CDR1 SGHRS and CDR2 YFSETQ. Germline trimming cut 4 bases from V and 4 bases from J; bases unmatched to any gene: 11. CDR3 sequence reads: CASSPVAGTRADTQYF. The CDR3 DNA reads TGCGCCAGCAGCCCCGTAGCGGGAACGCGGGCAGATACGCAGTATTTT.

V usage is TRBV11-3 and J usage is TRBJ2-5; 8 bases agree with TRBD1. Per the germline V gene, CDR1 is SGHNT and CDR2 is YENEEA. The CDR3 length is 12 residues. The V segment lost 4 bases and the J segment 8 bases; nucleotides outside the gene matches: 3. The CDR3 loop is CASSSGTGTQYF. The CDR3 DNA sequence: TGTGCCAGCAGCTCCGGGACAGGAACCCAGTACTTC.

A single count supports this clone. The chain couples TRBV5-1 to TRBJ2-5, with 10 bases matching TRBD2. V shed 4 bases, J shed 1 base, and the junction held 10 bases outside the gene matches. There are 17 residues in the CDR3. CDR1 and CDR2 (germline): SGHRS, YFSETQ. Here the CDR3 DNA reads TGCGCCAGCAGCCAGCGGGGGGGGTCATCCTCCCAAGAGACCCAGTACTTC. Its protein product is CASSQRGGSSSQETQYF.

V gene TRBV28 combines with J gene TRBJ1-2, with D uncertain. Germline-derived CDR1 and CDR2 are MDHEN and SYDVKM. This CDR3 contains 13 residues. The V end lost 3 bases, the J end lost 2 bases, and 7 bases lay between the germline ends. CDR3 region: CASSFSQNYGYTF. CDR3 DNA: TGTGCCAGCAGTTTTTCCCAGAACTATGGCTACACCTTC.